This is a list of T cell receptor beta chains from one sample in a study of shared clonotypes between healthy human individuals. Generated by immunoSEQ multiplex PCR, the TCRdb table keeps only in-frame clones and is missing some. This table has 650,000 to 700,000 clones, about nine tenths appearing once. Sequenced material: memory CD8+ T cells from PBMCs. All receptors come from a man younger than 30 in good health. Some clones in this sample may be carry-over from other donors' samples. Both conserved end residues are part of each CDR3. D genes are given only for firm matches.

d_gene: .; len: 16; j_gene: TRBJ1-4; v_gene: TRBV7-9; CDR3aa: CASSLSDQGMDEKLFF
d_gene: .; len: 16; j_gene: TRBJ2-5; v_gene: TRBV4-1; CDR3aa: CASSQRHSVLQETQYF
d_gene: .; len: 12; j_gene: TRBJ2-1; v_gene: TRBV27; CDR3aa: CASSQGLNEQFF
d_gene: TRBD1; len: 18; j_gene: TRBJ1-2; v_gene: TRBV5-5; CDR3aa: CASSLNTQVGRGIRGYTF
d_gene: .; len: 16; j_gene: TRBJ1-3; v_gene: TRBV9; CDR3aa: CASSVGVSVSGNTIYF
d_gene: TRBD1; len: 13; j_gene: TRBJ2-7; v_gene: TRBV29-1; CDR3aa: CSAGQGRPYEQYF
d_gene: TRBD1; len: 17; j_gene: TRBJ2-7; v_gene: TRBV5-6; CDR3aa: CASSPNVPDRLSYEQYF
d_gene: TRBD2; len: 19; j_gene: TRBJ2-7; v_gene: TRBV10-3; CDR3aa: CATLWTGRDSGRRSYEQYF
d_gene: .; len: 15; j_gene: TRBJ1-2; v_gene: TRBV9; CDR3aa: CASSPNKTPNYGYTF
d_gene: .; len: 11; j_gene: TRBJ2-7; v_gene: TRBV7-9; CDR3aa: CANHVLREQYF
d_gene: TRBD1; len: 16; j_gene: TRBJ2-5; v_gene: TRBV7-8; CDR3aa: CASSQRRRTGQETQYF
d_gene: .; len: 18; j_gene: TRBJ2-3; v_gene: TRBV4-3; CDR3aa: CASSQAPLAGEGADTQYF
d_gene: TRBD1; len: 16; j_gene: TRBJ2-7; v_gene: TRBV30; CDR3aa: CAWSPPVTGVSYEQYF
d_gene: TRBD2; len: 15; j_gene: TRBJ2-1; v_gene: TRBV6-5; CDR3aa: CASSSSGPSYNEQFF
d_gene: .; len: 15; j_gene: TRBJ2-5; v_gene: TRBV11-2; CDR3aa: CASSLGFLGQETQYF
d_gene: TRBD1; len: 16; j_gene: TRBJ1-5; v_gene: TRBV5-5; CDR3aa: CASSLRTGEMGQPQHF
d_gene: .; len: 19; j_gene: TRBJ2-2; v_gene: TRBV9; CDR3aa: CASSVDRIQTDRNTGELFF
d_gene: .; len: 12; j_gene: TRBJ1-1; v_gene: TRBV9; CDR3aa: CASSVVNTEAFF
d_gene: .; len: 15; j_gene: TRBJ2-7; v_gene: TRBV7-3; CDR3aa: CASSPAEAGPYEQYF
d_gene: TRBD2; len: 16; j_gene: TRBJ2-3; v_gene: TRBV9; CDR3aa: CASSPKGLAGADTQYF
d_gene: TRBD2; len: 14; j_gene: TRBJ2-7; v_gene: TRBV27; CDR3aa: CASRTSGSLYEQYF
d_gene: .; len: 13; j_gene: TRBJ2-7; v_gene: TRBV7-9; CDR3aa: CASSLAGSYEQYF
d_gene: .; len: 14; j_gene: TRBJ1-1; v_gene: TRBV9; CDR3aa: CASSAPTVNTEAFF
d_gene: .; len: 12; j_gene: TRBJ2-7; v_gene: TRBV6-1; CDR3aa: CASRTVVDEQYF
d_gene: .; len: 13; j_gene: TRBJ2-6; v_gene: TRBV6-6; CDR3aa: CASSPGGANVLTF
d_gene: TRBD2; len: 17; j_gene: TRBJ2-1; v_gene: TRBV4-3; CDR3aa: CASSQDGPGLAFHEQFF
d_gene: TRBD1; len: 15; j_gene: TRBJ2-7; v_gene: TRBV28; CDR3aa: CASSLGAGGSYEQYF
d_gene: .; len: 16; j_gene: TRBJ2-3; v_gene: TRBV5-1; CDR3aa: CASSLGTGKIADTQYF
d_gene: .; len: 13; j_gene: TRBJ1-5; v_gene: TRBV5-1; CDR3aa: CASSLNDNQPQHF